These 22 T cell receptor beta chains were sequenced from one sample in a study of CD8+ T cells in alopecia areata (dated by TCRdb to the late 2010s). This specimen's time point label, per the study, means: baseline before oral tofacitinib. The method was the immunoSEQ multiplex PCR assay. To provide template for TCR sequencing, every sample had RNA extracted and reverse transcribed into cDNA. TCRdb obtained this table from immuneACCESS and retained in-frame rearrangements with V and J assigned. These tables miss some clones; where compared with another copy, unresolved V genes account for less than half of the shortfall, and the remainder is unexplained. Present in this sample are 180,000 or so clones, almost 65% of which were seen just once. 1.5% to 2% of the sample comes from the top ten. This material consisted of CD4+ T cells sorted from blood, taken at week 0. The source of these receptors is a human donor with alopecia areata.

This clone has a handful of counts. This sequence joins TRBV10-3 and TRBJ2-7; 8 bases are a match to TRBD1. The junction had 9 bases not matched to a gene; V was cut back by 2 bases and J by 6 bases. CDR1 and CDR2 (germline): ENHRY, SYGVKD. The CDR3 consists of 15 residues. CDR3 protein: CAISETRTGRREQYF. As DNA, the CDR3 is TGTGCCATCAGTGAGACCCGGACAGGGAGGCGCGAGCAGTACTTC.

This clone was observed a few times. This chain links TRBV11-3 with TRBJ2-1; 7 bases agree with TRBD2. Germline V gene sequence: CDR1 SGHNT, CDR2 YENEEA. The CDR3 is made up of 15 amino acids. V was pared by 3 bases and J by 5 bases, with 7 bases of the junction left unmatched. CDR3 DNA: TGTGCCAGCAGCTTTTTGGGGGGGTTCAACAATGAGCAGTTCTTC. Translation: CASSFLGGFNNEQFF.

This clone was seen a handful of times. CDR3 DNA: TGCGCCAGCAGCCCCTCTGGCCTCAGCTCCTACAATGAGCAGTTCTTC. Its protein is CASSPSGLSSYNEQFF. V gene TRBV5-1 combines with J gene TRBJ2-1; D is unclear. This CDR3 is 16 amino acids long. The V gene's germline CDR1 is SGHRS and CDR2 YFSETQ. Trimming cost V 4 bases and J 0 bases, with 14 bases left between them.

This clone was detected only once. The chain recombines TRBV29-1 with TRBJ2-3, with D uncertain. V was cut by 5 bases and J by 2 bases, with 5 bases left in between. The CDR3 is 11 amino acids. CDR1 SQVTM and CDR2 ANQGSEA come from the germline V gene. The CDR3 loop is CSVSFTDTQYF. The CDR3 coding sequence is TGCAGCGTTTCCTTCACAGATACGCAGTATTTT.

The chain recombines TRBV25-1 with TRBJ1-1; D gene ambiguous. Trimming pared 6 bases from V and 1 base from J, leaving 15 bases between. Germline lookup yields CDR1 MGHDK and CDR2 SYGVNS. This CDR3 comprises 15 residues. For the CDR3, the DNA is TGTGCCAGCAGGTTGGATAGTAGAGGGAACACTGAAGCTTTCTTT. Amino acid sequence: CASRLDSRGNTEAFF.

This clone was recorded only once. V gene TRBV5-4 combines with J gene TRBJ2-3; 8 positions agree with TRBD2. The CDR3 consists of 15 residues. V was pared by 4 bases and J by 0 bases, with 4 bases of the junction left unmatched. The germline CDR1 and CDR2 sequences are SGHNT and YYREEE (reference sequence). CDR3 amino acids: CASSPRGGSTDTQYF. In nucleotides, the CDR3 is TGTGCCAGCAGCCCACGCGGGGGGAGCACAGATACGCAGTATTTT. Looking up the rest from reference TRBV5-4 and TRBJ2-3 gives the full variable domain: ETGVTQSPTHLIKTRGQQVTLRCSSQSGHNTVSWYQQALGQGPQFIFQYYREEENGRGNFPPRFSGLQFPNYSSELNVNALELDDSALYLCASSPRGGSTDTQYFGPGTRLTVL.

This clone has only a few counts. The rearrangement uses TRBV5-8 and TRBJ2-1; 11 nucleotides match TRBD2. The germline gives CDR1 SGHTS, CDR2 YDEGEE. V gave up 0 bases and J gave up 7 bases; unmatched junction bases: 0. CDR3 size: 14 residues. CDR3: CASSLGLAGNEQFF. CDR3 DNA sequence: TGTGCCAGCAGCTTGGGACTAGCGGGGAATGAGCAGTTCTTC.

The DNA for the CDR3 is TGTGCCAGCAGTCCGGACGGCCCCGGGGCCCTCCACTTT. Translation gives CASSPDGPGALHF. The chain recombines TRBV11-1 with TRBJ1-6; D gene unclear. V lost 6 bases, J lost 14 bases, and 17 bases lay in between. Germline CDR1 reads SGHAT; CDR2 reads FQDESV (reference sequence). CDR3 size: 13 residues.

The chain carries TRBV27 and TRBJ2-1; tentative D call: TRBD1 (5 bases). This CDR3 comprises 12 residues. The germline V and J ends were trimmed by 5 bases and 9 bases, with 11 bases remaining between them. Germline V gene lookup returns CDR1 MNHEY and CDR2 SMNVEV (reference sequence). CDR3 nucleotides: TGTGCCAGCAGTCGACCAGGGCTTGAGCAGTTCTTC. It encodes CASSRPGLEQFF.

The rearrangement links TRBV25-1 to TRBJ1-4, with 8 bases lining up with TRBD1. Germline V gives CDR1 MGHDK, CDR2 SYGVNS. With V trimmed by 6 bases and J by 8 bases, 8 bases remained unmatched. CDR3 length: 14 amino acids. In nucleotides, the CDR3 is TGTGCCAGCAGCCCCGACAGGGACAGGGAAAAACTGTTTTTT. It yields the protein CASSPDRDREKLFF.

The J gene is TRBJ2-5, the V gene TRBV27; 10 nucleotides agree with TRBD2. Germline CDR1 reads MNHEY; CDR2 reads SMNVEV (reference sequence). The length of the CDR3 is 18 residues. J lost 5 bases, V lost 0 bases, and 12 bases had no gene match. The CDR3, as DNA: TGTGCCAGCAGTTTATCGAAGCTAGCGGGGGTCGAGGAGGAGACCCAGTACTTC. Its protein is CASSLSKLAGVEEETQYF.

The rearrangement links TRBV7-2 to TRBJ2-3, with 7 nucleotides matching TRBD1. Germline V CDR1 and CDR2: SGHTA, FQGNSA. This CDR3 contains 14 residues. V gave up 6 bases and J gave up 0 bases; unmatched junction bases: 3. CDR3 coding DNA: TGTGCCAGCAGGATGGGACAGAGCACAGATACGCAGTATTTT. Translation gives CASRMGQSTDTQYF.

The chain links TRBV4-3 to TRBJ1-2; 10 bases match TRBD1. After removal of 0 bases from V and 4 bases from J, the junction contained 5 bases not matched to a gene. The CDR3 covers 16 residues. The V gene's germline CDR1 is LGHNA and CDR2 YSLEER. The CDR3 sequence: CASSQDRQGALYGYTF. The CDR3 nucleotides are TGCGCCAGCAGCCAAGATAGACAGGGGGCTCTCTATGGCTACACCTTC.

This sequence joins TRBV5-1 and TRBJ2-5, with 7 bases that match TRBD1. The CDR3 loop spans 15 amino acids. The ends lost 3 bases at V and 5 bases at J; junction bases unmatched: 10. The germline V gene encodes CDR1 SGHRS and CDR2 YFSETQ. The CDR3, as DNA: TGCGCCAGCAGCTCCCAGCCCGGGACAGAGGAGACCCAGTACTTC. Translated, it gives CASSSQPGTEETQYF.

The chain joins TRBV5-1 to TRBJ1-6; D gene ambiguous. V lost 0 bases, J lost 8 bases, and 6 bases lay in between. The germline CDR1 and CDR2 sequences are SGHRS and YFSETQ. This CDR3 has 13 residues. CDR3 DNA sequence: TGCGCCAGCAGCTTGGAGTGGGATTCACCCCTCCACTTT. Its protein product is CASSLEWDSPLHF.

This clone was seen many times. One end of the junction is discordant with germline, which a read error may explain. The chain recombines TRBV27 with TRBJ2-6; 8 nucleotides match TRBD1. The germline gives CDR1 MNHEY, CDR2 SMNVEV (reference sequence). The CDR3 is 13 residues long. Here the CDR3 reads CATKQQGDNVLTF. Here the CDR3 DNA reads TGTGCCACAAAACAACAGGGGGACAACGTCCTGACTTTC.

The chain carries TRBV5-6 and TRBJ1-1; 8 bases align to TRBD1. The CDR3 sequence is 13 residues long. The J segment lost 3 bases and the V segment lost 4 bases, leaving 2 bases of the junction unmatched. The germline gives CDR1 SGHDT, CDR2 YYEEEE. CDR3 amino acids: CASSRTGYTEAFF. The CDR3 DNA is TGTGCCAGCAGCCGGACAGGGTACACTGAAGCTTTCTTT.

This chain joins TRBV7-2 and TRBJ2-7; 9 bases map to TRBD1. J lost 3 bases, V lost 3 bases, and 3 bases had no gene match. CDR3 length: 14 residues. Germline CDR1 is SGHTA and CDR2 is FQGNSA. As DNA, the CDR3 is TGTGCCAGCAGCTTTGGACAGGGGATCTACGAGCAGTACTTC. Amino acids: CASSFGQGIYEQYF.

This chain joins TRBV11-1 and TRBJ2-7; D assignment may be TRBD1 or TRBD2 (5 bases each). Trimming shortened V by 1 base and J by 3 bases, and 10 bases separated the two germline ends. The CDR3 length is 14 residues. The germline V gene has CDR1 SGHAT and CDR2 FQDESV (reference sequence). This CDR3 reads CASSLGGPGYEQYF. The CDR3 nucleotides read TGTGCCAGCAGCTTAGGGGGACCGGGCTACGAGCAGTACTTC.

J is TRBJ1-2 and V is TRBV7-2; 10 bases are a match to TRBD1. CDR1 and CDR2 from the germline V gene are SGHTA and FQGNSA. The CDR3 is made up of 13 amino acids. With 5 bases clipped from V and 7 bases from J, the junction kept 4 bases outside the gene matches. DNA of the CDR3: TGTGCCAGCAGCGGGGGACAGGGGCCTGGCTACACCTTC. This gives the protein CASSGGQGPGYTF. Full variable domain (missing parts from reference TRBV7-2 and TRBJ1-2): GAGVSQSPSNKVTEKGKDVELRCDPISGHTALYWYRQSLGQGLEFLIYFQGNSAPDKSGLPSDRFSAERTGGSVSTLTIQRTQQEDSAVYLCASSGGQGPGYTFGSGTRLTVV.

The CDR3 DNA is TGTGCCAGCTCGGTGGCAGGGGGCTCTGGGGCCAACGTCCTGACTTTC. This gives the protein CASSVAGGSGANVLTF. This rearrangement joins TRBV7-3 to TRBJ2-6, with 7 positions matching TRBD1. The CDR3 has 16 residues. V was pared by 8 bases and J by 0 bases, with 7 bases of the junction left unmatched. From germline, CDR1 is SGHTA and CDR2 FQGTGA.

This rearrangement joins TRBV4-3 to TRBJ1-1, with D unclear. Trimming took 3 bases from V and 1 from J, leaving 9 bases between them. Germline V gives CDR1 LGHNA, CDR2 YSLEER. CDR3 length: 14 residues. In nucleotides, the CDR3 is TGCGCCAGCAGCCAGATCGACTCGAACACTGAAGCTTTCTTT. Translation gives CASSQIDSNTEAFF.